Listed here is a single TCR beta chain. Measured with immunoSEQ multiplex PCR; TCRdb has only the in-frame clones, and not every one. The sample includes about 62,000 clones, about 72% of them seen just once. The source of the sample is a study of radiotherapy plus CTLA-4 blockade in lung cancer. Germline V gene sequence: CDR1 SGHRS, CDR2 YFSETQ. There are 9 residues in the CDR3. Trimming cost V 4 bases and J 12 bases, with 8 bases left between them. The TCR comes from a human donor with non-small cell lung cancer who had a complete response to radiotherapy plus ipilimumab. V usage is TRBV5-1 and J usage is TRBJ2-7; D not resolved. The sample in question was peripheral blood, obtained from a patient treated with radiotherapy plus ipilimumab. CDR3 DNA: TGCGCCAGCAGCCCCCTTCCGTACTTC. This codes for CASSPLPYF. Full variable domain (outside the CDR3, taken from reference TRBV5-1 and TRBJ2-7): KAGVTQTPRYLIKTRGQQVTLSCSPISGHRSVSWYQQTPGQGLQFLFEYFSETQRNKGNFPGRFSGRQFSNSRSEMNVSTLELGDSALYLCASSPLPYFGPGTRLTVT.